This TCR beta chain was identified during a study of blood T cell repertoires in COVID-19. This clone counts as medium-sized. CDR1 and CDR2 (germline): DFQATT, SNEGSKA (reference sequence). This CDR3 spans 11 amino acids. The ends were cut back, 3 bases at V and 6 bases at J, with 9 bases in the middle. Authors' analysis steps: Estimated nucleated cell counts came from reference gene primer amplification. Profiling relied on immunoSEQ multiplex PCR, and the TCRdb table lists in-frame clones only, not all of them. V, J and clone size are those of that table, while D and trimming were read from the DNA. This repertoire shows tens of thousands of clones, around nine tenths found once; its top ten account for roughly a tenth.

The specimen was peripheral blood. This clonotype originated in a human donor in a cohort sampled during active COVID-19. The donor label of this sample is uncertain. The chain employs TRBV20-1 and TRBJ2-7, with D perhaps TRBD2 (5 bases). CDR3 residues: CSASVSAEQYF. The CDR3 DNA reads TGCAGTGCTAGTGTTAGCGCCGAGCAGTACTTC.